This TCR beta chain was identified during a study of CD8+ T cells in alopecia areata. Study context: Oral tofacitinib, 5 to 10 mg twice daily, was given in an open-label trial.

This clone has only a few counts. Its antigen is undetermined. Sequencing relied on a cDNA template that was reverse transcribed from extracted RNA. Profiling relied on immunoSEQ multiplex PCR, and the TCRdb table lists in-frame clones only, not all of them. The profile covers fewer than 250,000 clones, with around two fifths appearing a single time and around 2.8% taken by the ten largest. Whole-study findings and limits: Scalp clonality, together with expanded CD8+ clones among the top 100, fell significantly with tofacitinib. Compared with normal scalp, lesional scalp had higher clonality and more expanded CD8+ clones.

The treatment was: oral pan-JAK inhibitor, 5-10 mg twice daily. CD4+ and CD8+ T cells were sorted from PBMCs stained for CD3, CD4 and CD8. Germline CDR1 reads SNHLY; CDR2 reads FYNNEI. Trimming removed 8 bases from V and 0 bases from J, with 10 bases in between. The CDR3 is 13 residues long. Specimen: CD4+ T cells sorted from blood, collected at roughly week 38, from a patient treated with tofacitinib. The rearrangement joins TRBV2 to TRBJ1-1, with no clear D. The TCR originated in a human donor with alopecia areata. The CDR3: CASRLEMNTEAFF. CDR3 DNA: TGTGCCAGCCGGTTAGAGATGAACACTGAAGCTTTCTTT.